This entry concerns a single T cell receptor beta chain. V lost 2 bases, J lost 6 bases, and 7 bases lay in between. The CDR3 sequence is 13 residues long. The germline gives CDR1 MNHEY, CDR2 SVGAGI. UMIs and a universal primer site were added when TCR cDNA was made by 5'RACE template switching. TCRdb used MiXCR to reprocess the 5' RACE reads, holding one entry per CDR3 protein. This repertoire shows roughly 300,000 distinct CDR3 sequences, roughly 8.4% found once; its top ten account for around 17%. This entry comes from a study of T cells after yellow fever vaccination. This sequence joins TRBV6-5 and TRBJ2-2; D not certain. This TCR came from a man younger than 35 who received the YFV17D yellow fever vaccine. Sequencing used PBMCs, obtained roughly seven weeks after the first yellow fever vaccination. The CDR3 region has the DNA TGTGCCAGCAGTTACCAAGGTTCCGGGGAGCTGTTTTTT. Translation gives CASSYQGSGELFF.